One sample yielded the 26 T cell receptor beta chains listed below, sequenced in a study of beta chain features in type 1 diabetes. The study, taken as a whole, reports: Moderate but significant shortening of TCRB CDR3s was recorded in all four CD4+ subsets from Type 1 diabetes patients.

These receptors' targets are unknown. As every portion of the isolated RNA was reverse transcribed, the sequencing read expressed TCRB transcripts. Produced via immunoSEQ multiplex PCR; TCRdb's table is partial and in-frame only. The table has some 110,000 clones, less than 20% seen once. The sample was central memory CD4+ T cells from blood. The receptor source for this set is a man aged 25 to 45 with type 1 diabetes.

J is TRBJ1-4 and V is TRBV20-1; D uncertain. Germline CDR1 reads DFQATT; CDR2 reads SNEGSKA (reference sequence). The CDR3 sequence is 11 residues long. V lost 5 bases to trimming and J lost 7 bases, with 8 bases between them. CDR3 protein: CSASVGEKLFF. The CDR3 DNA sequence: TGCAGTGCTTCGGTGGGTGAAAAACTGTTTTTT.

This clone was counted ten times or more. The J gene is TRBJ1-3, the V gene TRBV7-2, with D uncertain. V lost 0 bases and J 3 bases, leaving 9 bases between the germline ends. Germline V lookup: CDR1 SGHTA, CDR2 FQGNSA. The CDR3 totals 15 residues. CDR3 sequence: CASSLATHLGNTIYF. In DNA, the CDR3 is TGTGCCAGCAGCTTAGCTACACACCTTGGAAACACCATATATTTT.

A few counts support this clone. The CDR3 loop is CASSLGVTEAFF. CDR3 nucleotide sequence: TGTGCCAGCAGCCTGGGAGTTACTGAAGCTTTCTTT. The chain links TRBV11-3 to TRBJ1-1; the D is unclear. V was trimmed by 5 bases and J by 5 bases, leaving 9 bases between them. This CDR3 has 12 amino acids. The V gene's germline CDR1 is SGHNT and CDR2 YENEEA.

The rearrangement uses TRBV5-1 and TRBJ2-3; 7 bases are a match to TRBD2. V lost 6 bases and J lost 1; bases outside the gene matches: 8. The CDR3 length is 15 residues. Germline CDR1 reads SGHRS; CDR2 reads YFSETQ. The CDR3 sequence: CASKGPSGGTDTQYF. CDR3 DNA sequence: TGCGCCAGCAAAGGACCAAGCGGGGGCACAGATACGCAGTATTTT.

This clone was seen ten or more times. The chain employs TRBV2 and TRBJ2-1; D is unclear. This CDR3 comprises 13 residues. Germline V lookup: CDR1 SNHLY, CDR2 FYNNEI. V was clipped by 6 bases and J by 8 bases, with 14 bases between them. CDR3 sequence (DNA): TGTGCCAGCAGGGATGGGTCCTTCGATGAGCAGTTCTTC. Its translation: CASRDGSFDEQFF.

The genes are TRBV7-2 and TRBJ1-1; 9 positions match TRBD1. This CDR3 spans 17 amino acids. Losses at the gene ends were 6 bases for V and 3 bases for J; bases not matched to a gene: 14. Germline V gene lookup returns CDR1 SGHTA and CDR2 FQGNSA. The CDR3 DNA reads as TGTGCCAGCAGTTCCGTTGATCCGGGACAGGGCGACACTGAAGCTTTCTTT. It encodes CASSSVDPGQGDTEAFF.

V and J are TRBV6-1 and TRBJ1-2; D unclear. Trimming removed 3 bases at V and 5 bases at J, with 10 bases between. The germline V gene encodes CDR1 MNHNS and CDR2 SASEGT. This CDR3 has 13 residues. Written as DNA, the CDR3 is TGTGCCAGCAGTGAGATAGGGAGATATGGCTACACCTTC. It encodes CASSEIGRYGYTF.

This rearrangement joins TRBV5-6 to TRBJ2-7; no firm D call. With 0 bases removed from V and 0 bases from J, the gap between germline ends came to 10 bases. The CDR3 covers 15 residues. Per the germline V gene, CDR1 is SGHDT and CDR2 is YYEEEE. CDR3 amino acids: CASSLEALSSYEQYF. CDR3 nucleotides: TGTGCCAGCAGCTTGGAGGCACTCAGCTCCTACGAGCAGTACTTC.

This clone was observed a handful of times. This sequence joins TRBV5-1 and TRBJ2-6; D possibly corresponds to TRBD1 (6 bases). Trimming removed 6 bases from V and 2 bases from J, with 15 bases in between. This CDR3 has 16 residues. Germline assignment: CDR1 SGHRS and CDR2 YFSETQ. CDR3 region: CASTKEQGTGANVLTF. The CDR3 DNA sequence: TGCGCCAGCACCAAAGAACAGGGAACTGGGGCCAACGTCCTGACTTTC.

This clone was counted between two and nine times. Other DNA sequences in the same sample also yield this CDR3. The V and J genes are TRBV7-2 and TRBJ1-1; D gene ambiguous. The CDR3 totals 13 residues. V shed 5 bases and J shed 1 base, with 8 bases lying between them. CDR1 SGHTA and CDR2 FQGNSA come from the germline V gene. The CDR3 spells CASSLGSNTEAFF. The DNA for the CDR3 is TGTGCCAGCAGCCTCGGGTCGAACACTGAAGCTTTCTTT.

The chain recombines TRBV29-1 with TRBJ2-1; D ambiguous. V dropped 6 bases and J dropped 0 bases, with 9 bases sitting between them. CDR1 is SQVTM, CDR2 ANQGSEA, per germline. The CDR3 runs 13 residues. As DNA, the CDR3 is TGCAGCGTCGTTCCGAGCTCCTACAATGAGCAGTTCTTC. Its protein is CSVVPSSYNEQFF.

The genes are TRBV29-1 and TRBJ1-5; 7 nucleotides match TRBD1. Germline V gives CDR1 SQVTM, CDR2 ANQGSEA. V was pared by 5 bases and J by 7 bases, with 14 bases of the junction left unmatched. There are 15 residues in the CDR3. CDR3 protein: CSVKAGGTGRQPQHF. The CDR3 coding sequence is TGCAGCGTTAAGGCAGGGGGTACCGGGAGGCAGCCCCAGCATTTT. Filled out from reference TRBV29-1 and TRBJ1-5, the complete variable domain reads SAVISQKPSRDICQRGTSLTIQCQVDSQVTMMFWYRQQPGQSLTLIATANQGSEATYESGFVIDKFPISRPNLTFSTLTVSNMSPEDSSIYLCSVKAGGTGRQPQHFGDGTRLSIL.

The CDR3 loop reads CASSLAQRGGSEQFF. DNA of the CDR3: TGTGCCAGCAGCTTAGCCCAGCGGGGGGGCAGTGAGCAGTTCTTC. V is TRBV7-2 and J is TRBJ2-1; 10 positions agree with TRBD2. This CDR3 is built from 15 residues. Germline assignment: CDR1 SGHTA and CDR2 FQGNSA. The J segment lost 9 bases and the V segment lost 0 bases, leaving 5 bases of the junction unmatched.

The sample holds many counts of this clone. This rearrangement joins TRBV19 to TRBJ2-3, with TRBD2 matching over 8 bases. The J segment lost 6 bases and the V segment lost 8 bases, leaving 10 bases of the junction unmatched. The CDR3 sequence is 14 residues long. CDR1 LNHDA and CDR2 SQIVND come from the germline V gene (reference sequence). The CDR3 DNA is TGTGCCAGTCAGGAGAGCGGGGGCCGGGATACGCAGTATTTT. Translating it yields CASQESGGRDTQYF.

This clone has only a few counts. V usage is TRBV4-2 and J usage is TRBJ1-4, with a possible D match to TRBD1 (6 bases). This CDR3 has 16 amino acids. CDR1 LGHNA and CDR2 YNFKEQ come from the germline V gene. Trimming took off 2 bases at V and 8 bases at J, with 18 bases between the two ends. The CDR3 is CASSQQEGQPGEKLFF. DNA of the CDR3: TGTGCCAGCAGCCAACAAGAGGGACAACCCGGGGAAAAACTGTTTTTT.

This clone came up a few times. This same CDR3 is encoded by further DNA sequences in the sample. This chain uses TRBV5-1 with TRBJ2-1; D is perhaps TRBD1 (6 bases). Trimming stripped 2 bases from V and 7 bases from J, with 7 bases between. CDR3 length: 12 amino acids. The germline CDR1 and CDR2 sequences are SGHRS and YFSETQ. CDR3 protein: CASSLTGNEQFF. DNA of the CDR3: TGCGCCAGCAGCTTAACAGGGAATGAGCAGTTCTTC.

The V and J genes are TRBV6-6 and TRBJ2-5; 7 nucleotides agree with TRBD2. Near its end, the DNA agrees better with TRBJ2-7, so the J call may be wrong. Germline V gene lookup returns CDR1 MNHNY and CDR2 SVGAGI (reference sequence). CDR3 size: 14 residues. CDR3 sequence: CASRPTGTTYEQYF. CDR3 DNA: TGTGCCAGCAGGCCTACCGGGACTACCTACGAGCAGTACTTC.

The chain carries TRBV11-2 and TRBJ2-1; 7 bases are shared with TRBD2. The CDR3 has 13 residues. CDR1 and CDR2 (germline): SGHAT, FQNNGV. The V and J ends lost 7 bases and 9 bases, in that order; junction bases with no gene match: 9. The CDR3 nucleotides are TGTGCCAGCACCACGACTAGCCTGGGTGAGCAGTTCTTC. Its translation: CASTTTSLGEQFF.

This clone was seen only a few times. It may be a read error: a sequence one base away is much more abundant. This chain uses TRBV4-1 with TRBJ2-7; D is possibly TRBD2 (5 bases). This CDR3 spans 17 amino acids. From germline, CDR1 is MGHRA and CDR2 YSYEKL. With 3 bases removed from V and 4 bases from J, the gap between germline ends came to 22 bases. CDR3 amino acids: CASSHALGRRRPYEQYF. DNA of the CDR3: TGCGCCAGCAGCCATGCTCTAGGACGCAGGAGGCCTTACGAGCAGTACTTC.

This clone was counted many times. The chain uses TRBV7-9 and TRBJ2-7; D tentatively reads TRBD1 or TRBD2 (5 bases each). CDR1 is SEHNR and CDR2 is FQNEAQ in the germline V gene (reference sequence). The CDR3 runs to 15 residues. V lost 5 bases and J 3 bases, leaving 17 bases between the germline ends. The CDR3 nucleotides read TGTGCCAGCAGCGGGGGACCCAGTACTCTCTACGAGCAGTACTTC. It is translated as CASSGGPSTLYEQYF. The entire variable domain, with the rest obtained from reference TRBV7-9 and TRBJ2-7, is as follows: DTGVSQNPRHKITKRGQNVTFRCDPISEHNRLYWYRQTLGQGPEFLTYFQNEAQLEKSRLLSDRFSAERPKGSFSTLEIQRTEQGDSAMYLCASSGGPSTLYEQYFGPGTRLTVT.

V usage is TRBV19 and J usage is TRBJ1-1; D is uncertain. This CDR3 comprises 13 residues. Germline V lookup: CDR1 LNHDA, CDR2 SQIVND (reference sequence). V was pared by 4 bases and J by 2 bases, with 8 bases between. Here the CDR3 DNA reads TGTGCCAGTAGTACCCAGTACAACACTGAAGCTTTCTTT. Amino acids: CASSTQYNTEAFF.

The CDR3 loop is CATSREDGGPQHF. CDR3 in DNA: TGTGCCACCAGCAGGGAAGACGGGGGGCCCCAGCATTTT. V is TRBV15 and J is TRBJ1-5; maybe TRBD1 (5 bases). Per germline, CDR1 LNHNV and CDR2 YYDKDF (reference sequence). This CDR3 has 13 residues. V lost 3 bases and J lost 9, with 12 bases in between.

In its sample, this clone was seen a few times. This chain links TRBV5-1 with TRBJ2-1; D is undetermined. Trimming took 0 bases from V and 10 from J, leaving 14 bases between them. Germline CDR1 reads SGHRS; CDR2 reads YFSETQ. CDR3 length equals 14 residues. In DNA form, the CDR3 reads TGCGCCAGCAGCTTGGGCCAGAAGCCGGAGGAGCAGTTCTTC. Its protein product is CASSLGQKPEEQFF. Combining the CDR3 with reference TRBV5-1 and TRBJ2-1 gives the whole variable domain KAGVTQTPRYLIKTRGQQVTLSCSPISGHRSVSWYQQTPGQGLQFLFEYFSETQRNKGNFPGRFSGRQFSNSRSEMNVSTLELGDSALYLCASSLGQKPEEQFFGPGTRLTVL.

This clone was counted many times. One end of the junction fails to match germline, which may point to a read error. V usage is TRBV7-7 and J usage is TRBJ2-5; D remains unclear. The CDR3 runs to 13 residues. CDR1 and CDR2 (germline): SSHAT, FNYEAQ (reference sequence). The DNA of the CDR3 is TGTGCTAGCAGCTTTACAGAGCAAGAGACCCAGTACTTC. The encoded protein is CASSFTEQETQYF.

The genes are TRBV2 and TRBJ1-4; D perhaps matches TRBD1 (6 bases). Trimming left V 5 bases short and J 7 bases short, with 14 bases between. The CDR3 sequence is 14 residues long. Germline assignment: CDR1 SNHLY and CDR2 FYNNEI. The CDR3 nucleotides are TGTGCCAGCAGTAGCCAGGGGATTGGTGAAAAACTGTTTTTT. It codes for CASSSQGIGEKLFF.

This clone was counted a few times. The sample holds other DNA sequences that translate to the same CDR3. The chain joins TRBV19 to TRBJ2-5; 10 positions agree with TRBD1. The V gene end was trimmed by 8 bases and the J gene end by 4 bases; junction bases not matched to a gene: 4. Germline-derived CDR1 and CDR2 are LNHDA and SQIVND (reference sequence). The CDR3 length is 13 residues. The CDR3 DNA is TGTGCCAGTGGCCGGGACAGGGGAGAGACCCAGTACTTC. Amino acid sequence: CASGRDRGETQYF.